This paragraph covers one T cell receptor (beta chain) sequence. As yet, its antigen is unknown. This entry is derived from a study of cytomegalovirus exposure and HLA in healthy donors. Study in general: Both the 120 validation repertoires and the 600 to 700 first-cohort repertoires used the same platform, as reported by a later analysis. Study-wide points: Reports described diagnosis of cytomegalovirus status by the classifier as highly specific and sensitive. A few CMV-associated chains were confirmed in vitro to be specific for CMV antigens. Generally TCR sequences proved uncommon, though certain public TCRs appeared in numerous donors.

The repertoire was sequenced with immunoSEQ multiplex PCR; TCRdb's copy has only in-frame clones and lacks some. Here the sample spans under 200,000 clones, around 88% being singletons. Per the germline V gene, CDR1 is SGHAT and CDR2 is FQNNGV. The CDR3 length is 16 residues. Trimming removed 4 bases from V and 0 bases from J, with 15 bases in between. The chain is built from TRBV11-2 and TRBJ1-2; D uncertain. The receptor comes from a woman aged 18-29 years in good health and CMV-seronegative. Sequenced material: PBMCs. This CDR3 reads CASSSRLHGANYGYTF. In DNA, the CDR3 is TGTGCCAGCAGCTCAAGGCTTCACGGGGCTAACTATGGCTACACCTTC.